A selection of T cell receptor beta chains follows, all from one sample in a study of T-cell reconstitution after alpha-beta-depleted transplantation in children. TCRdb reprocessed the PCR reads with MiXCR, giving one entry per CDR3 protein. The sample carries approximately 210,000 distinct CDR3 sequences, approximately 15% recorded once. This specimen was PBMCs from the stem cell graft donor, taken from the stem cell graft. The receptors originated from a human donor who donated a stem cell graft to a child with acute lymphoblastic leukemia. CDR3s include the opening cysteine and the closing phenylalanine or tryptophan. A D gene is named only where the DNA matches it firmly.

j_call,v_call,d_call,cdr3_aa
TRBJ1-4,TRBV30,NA,CAWNVDGNEKLFF
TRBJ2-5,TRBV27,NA,CASSYDHQETQYF
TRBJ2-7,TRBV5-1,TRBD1,CASSPTGGSYEQYF
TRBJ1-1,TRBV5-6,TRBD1,CASSVDRGLNTEAFF
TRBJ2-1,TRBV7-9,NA,CASSRTGLESKQFF
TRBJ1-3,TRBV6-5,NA,CASSYGAGENTIYF
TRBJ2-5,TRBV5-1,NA,CASTKDIQQETQYF
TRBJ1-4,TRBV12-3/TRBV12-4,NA,CASSLSLTHEKLFF
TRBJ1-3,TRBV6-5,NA,CASSYSPWGWAFSGNTIYF
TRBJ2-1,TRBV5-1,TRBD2,CASSQLAALNEQFF
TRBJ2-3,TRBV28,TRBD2,CASSLRKGTRFRTDTQYF
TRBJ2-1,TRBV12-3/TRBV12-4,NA,CASKGGETYNEQFF
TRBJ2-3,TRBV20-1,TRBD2,CSARAGTSGLNTQYF
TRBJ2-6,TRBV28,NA,CASSLTHGWGTSGANVLTF
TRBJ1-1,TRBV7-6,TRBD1,CASSSREGPGQGKAEAFF
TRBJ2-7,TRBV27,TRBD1,CASSLGRDRGAYEQYF
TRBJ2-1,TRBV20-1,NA,CSARDTGLPRSNEQFF
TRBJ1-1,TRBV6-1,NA,CASSEGPNRNTEAFF
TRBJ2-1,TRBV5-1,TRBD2,CASSKTSEYNEQFF
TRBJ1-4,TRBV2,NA,CASSDSPDARGGEKLFF
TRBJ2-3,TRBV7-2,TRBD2,CASSLLAADTQYF
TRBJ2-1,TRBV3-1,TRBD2,CASSPGTRGVHEQFF
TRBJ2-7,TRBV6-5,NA,CASRGGTYEQYF
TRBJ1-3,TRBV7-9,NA,CASSEGYSGNTIYF
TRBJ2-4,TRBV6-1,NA,CATSSWANKNIQYF
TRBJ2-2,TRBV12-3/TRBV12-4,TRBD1,CASSSLDRGPTGELFF
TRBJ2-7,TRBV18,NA,CASSPGYHEQYF
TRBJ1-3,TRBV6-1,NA,CASSGRSGNPIYF
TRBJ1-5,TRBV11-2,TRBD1,CASSSDRGSNQPQHF
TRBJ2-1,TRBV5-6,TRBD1,CASRRRGGFNEQFF
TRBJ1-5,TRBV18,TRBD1,CASSAGTGGRNQPQHF
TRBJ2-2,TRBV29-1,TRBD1,CSAGTGGNGELFF
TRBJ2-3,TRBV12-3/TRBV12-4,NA,CASSIDATSTDTQYF
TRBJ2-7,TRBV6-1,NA,CASSEYWRTQSSYEQYF
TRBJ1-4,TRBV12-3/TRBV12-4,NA,CASSLRTKKEKLFF
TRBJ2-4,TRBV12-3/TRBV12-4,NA,CASTMGIAKNIQYF
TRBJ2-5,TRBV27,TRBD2,CASSFSGTYQETQYF
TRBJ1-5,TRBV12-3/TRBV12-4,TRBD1,CATRTGNLNQPQHF
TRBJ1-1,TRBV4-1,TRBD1,CASSRTGSNTEAFF
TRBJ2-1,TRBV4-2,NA,CASTSPGVVLGEQFF
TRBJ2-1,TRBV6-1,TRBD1,CASSRDRAYNEQFF
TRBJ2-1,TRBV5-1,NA,CASSAISRGGGDEQFF
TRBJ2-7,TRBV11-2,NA,CASSPTGTYEQYF
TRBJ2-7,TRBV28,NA,CASRPGHSYEQYF
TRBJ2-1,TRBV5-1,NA,CASSFMAGYNEQFF
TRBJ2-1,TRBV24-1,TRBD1,CATSDHGDRFYNEQFF
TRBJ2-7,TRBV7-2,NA,CASSLVEGGLYEQYF
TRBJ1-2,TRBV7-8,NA,CASSLAIGNYGYTF
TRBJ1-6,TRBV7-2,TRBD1,CASSLSATGHNSPLHF
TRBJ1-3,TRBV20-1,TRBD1,CSARDPQGGGNTIYF
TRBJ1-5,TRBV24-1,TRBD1,CATSDGGQGAWQPQHF
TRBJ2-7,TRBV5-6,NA,CASSLVRMPEQYF
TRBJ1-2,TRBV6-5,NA,CASSTAGGAGEGYGYTF
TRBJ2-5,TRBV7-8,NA,CASSLEGEETQYF
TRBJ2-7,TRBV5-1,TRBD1,CASSLGQGRYFYEQYF